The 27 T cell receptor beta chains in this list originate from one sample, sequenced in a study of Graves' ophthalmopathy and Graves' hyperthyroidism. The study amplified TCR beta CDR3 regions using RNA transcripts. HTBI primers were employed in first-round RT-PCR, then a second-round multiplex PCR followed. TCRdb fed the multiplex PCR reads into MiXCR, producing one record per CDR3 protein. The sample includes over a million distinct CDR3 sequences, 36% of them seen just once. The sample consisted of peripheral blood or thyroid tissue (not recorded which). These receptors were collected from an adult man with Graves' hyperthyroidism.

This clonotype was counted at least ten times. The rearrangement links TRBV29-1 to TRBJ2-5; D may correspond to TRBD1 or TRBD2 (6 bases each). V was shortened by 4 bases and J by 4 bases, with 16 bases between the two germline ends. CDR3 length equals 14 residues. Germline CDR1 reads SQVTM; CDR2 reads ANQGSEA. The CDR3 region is CSVAEGGSGETQYF. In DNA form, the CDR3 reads TGCAGCGTTGCCGAGGGGGGTTCGGGAGAGACCCAGTACTTC. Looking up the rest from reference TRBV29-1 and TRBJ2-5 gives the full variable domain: SAVISQKPSRDICQRGTSLTIQCQVDSQVTMMFWYRQQPGQSLTLIATANQGSEATYESGFVIDKFPISRPNLTFSTLTVSNMSPEDSSIYLCSVAEGGSGETQYFGPGTRLLVL.

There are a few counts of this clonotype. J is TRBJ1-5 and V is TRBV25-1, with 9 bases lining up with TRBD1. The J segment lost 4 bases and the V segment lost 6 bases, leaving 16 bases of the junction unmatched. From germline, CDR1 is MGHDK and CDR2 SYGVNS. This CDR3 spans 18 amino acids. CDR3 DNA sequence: TGTGCCAGCAGCGGACTTCTTCCGGGACAGGGCTTGAATCAGCCCCAGCATTTT. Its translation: CASSGLLPGQGLNQPQHF. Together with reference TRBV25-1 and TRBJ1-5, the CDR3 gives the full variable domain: EADIYQTPRYLVIGTGKKITLECSQTMGHDKMYWYQQDPGMELHLIHYSYGVNSTEKGDLSSESTVSRIRTEHFPLTLESARPSHTSQYLCASSGLLPGQGLNQPQHFGDGTRLSIL.

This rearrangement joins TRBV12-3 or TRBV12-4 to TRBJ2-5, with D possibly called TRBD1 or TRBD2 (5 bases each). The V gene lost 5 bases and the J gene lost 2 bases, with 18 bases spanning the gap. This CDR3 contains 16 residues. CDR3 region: CASSKPGRTEQETQYF. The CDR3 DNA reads TGTGCCAGCAGTAAACCGGGACGTACAGAACAAGAGACCCAGTACTTC.

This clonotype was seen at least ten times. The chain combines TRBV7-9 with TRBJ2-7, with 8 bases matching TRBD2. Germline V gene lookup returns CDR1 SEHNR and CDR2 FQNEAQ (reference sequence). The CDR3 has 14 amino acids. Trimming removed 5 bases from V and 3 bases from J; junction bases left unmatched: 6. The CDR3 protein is CASSPGTRNYEQYF. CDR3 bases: TGTGCCAGCAGCCCCGGGACTAGAAACTACGAGCAGTACTTC. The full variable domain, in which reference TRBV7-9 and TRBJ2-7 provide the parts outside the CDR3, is DTGVSQNPRHKITKRGQNVTFRCDPISEHNRLYWYRQTLGQGPEFLTYFQNEAQLEKSRLLSDRFSAERPKGSFSTLEIQRTEQGDSAMYLCASSPGTRNYEQYFGPGTRLTVT.

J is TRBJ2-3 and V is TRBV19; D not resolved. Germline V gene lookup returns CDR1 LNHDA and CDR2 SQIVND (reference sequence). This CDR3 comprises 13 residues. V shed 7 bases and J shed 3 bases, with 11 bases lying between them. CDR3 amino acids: CASTLGGTDTQYF. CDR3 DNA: TGTGCCAGTACCCTGGGTGGGACAGATACGCAGTATTTT.

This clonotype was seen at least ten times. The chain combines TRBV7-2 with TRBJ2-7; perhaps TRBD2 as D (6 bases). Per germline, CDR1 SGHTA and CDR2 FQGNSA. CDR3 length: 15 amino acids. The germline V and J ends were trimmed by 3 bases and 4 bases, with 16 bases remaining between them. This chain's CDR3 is CASSFGISGGYEQYF. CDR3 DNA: TGTGCCAGCAGCTTTGGTATTAGCGGAGGGTACGAGCAGTACTTC.

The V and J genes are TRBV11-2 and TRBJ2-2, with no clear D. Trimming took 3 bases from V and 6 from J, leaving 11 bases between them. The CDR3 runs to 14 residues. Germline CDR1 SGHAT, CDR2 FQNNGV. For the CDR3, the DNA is TGTGCCAGCAGCTTCGGCACCATGGCCGGGGAGCTGTTTTTT. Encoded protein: CASSFGTMAGELFF.

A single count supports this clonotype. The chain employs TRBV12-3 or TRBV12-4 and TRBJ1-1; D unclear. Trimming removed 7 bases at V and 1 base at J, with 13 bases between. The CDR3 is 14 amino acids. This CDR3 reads CASKMSYGNTEAFF. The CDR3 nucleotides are TGTGCCAGCAAGATGAGCTACGGGAACACTGAAGCTTTCTTT.

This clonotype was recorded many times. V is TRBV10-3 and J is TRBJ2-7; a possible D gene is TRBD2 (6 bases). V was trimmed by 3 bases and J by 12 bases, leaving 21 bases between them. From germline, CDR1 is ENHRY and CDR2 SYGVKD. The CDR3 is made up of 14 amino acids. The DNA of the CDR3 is TGTGCCATCAGTGAAATGGAAGGAGGGCCGCGGGGGTACTTC. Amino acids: CAISEMEGGPRGYF.

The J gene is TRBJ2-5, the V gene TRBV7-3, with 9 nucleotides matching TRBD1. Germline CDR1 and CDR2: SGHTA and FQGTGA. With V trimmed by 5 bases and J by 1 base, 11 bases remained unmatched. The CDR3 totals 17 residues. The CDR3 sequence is CASSRPPTDRGQETQYF. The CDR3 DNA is TGTGCCAGCAGCCGACCACCCACGGACAGGGGCCAAGAGACCCAGTACTTC.

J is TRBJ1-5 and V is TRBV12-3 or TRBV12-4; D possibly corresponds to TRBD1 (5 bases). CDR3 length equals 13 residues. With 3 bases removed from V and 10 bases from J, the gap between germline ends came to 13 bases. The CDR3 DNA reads TGTGCCAGCAGTTTGGGACCGCATAGTCCCCAGCATTTT. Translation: CASSLGPHSPQHF.

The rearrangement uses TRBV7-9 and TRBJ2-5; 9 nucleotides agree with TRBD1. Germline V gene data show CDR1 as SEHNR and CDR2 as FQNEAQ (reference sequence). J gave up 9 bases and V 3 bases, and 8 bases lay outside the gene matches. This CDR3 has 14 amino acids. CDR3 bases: TGTGCCAGCAGCTTGGGACAGGGTGATCAGCCCCAGTACTTC. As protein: CASSLGQGDQPQYF.

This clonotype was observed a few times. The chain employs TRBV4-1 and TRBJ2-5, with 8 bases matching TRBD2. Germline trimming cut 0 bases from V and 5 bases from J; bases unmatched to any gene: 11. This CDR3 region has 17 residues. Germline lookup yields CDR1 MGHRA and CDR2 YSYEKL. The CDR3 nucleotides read TGCGCCAGCAGCCAAGAAAAGCGGGAGCTTGGACCGGAGACCCAGTACTTC. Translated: CASSQEKRELGPETQYF.

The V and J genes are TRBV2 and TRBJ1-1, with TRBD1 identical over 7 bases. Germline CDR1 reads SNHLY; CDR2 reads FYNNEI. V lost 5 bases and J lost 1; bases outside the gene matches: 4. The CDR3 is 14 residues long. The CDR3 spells CASSNTGENTEAFF. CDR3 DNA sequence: TGTGCCAGCAGTAACACAGGGGAGAACACTGAAGCTTTCTTT.

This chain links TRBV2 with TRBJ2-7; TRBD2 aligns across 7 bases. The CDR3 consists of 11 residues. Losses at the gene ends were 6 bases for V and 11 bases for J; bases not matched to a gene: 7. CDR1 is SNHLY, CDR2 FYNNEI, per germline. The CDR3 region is CASSLADLEYF. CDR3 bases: TGTGCCAGCAGCCTAGCGGATCTGGAGTACTTC.

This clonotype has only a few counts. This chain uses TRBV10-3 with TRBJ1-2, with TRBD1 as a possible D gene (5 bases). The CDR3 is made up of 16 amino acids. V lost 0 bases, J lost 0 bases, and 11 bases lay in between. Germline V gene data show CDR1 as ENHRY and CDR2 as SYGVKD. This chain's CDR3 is CAISESTAITNYGYTF. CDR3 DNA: TGTGCCATCAGTGAGTCGACAGCGATTACTAACTATGGCTACACCTTC.

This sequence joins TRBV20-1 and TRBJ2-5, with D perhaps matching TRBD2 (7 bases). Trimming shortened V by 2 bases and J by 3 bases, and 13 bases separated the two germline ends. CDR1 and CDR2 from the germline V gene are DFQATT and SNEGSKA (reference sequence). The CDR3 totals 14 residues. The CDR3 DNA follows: TGCAGTGCTAGAACCGGGGGGCTAGAAGAGACCCAGTACTTC. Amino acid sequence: CSARTGGLEETQYF.

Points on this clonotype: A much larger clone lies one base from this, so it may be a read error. CDR3 DNA: TGTGCCAGTAACACGGTAGCCGATGAAGCTTTCTTT. It is translated as CASNTVADEAFF. V gene TRBV9 combines with J gene TRBJ1-1; D is uncertain. Per germline, CDR1 SGDLS and CDR2 YYNGEE. The CDR3 has 12 amino acids. The germline V and J ends were trimmed by 8 bases and 7 bases, with 15 bases remaining between them.

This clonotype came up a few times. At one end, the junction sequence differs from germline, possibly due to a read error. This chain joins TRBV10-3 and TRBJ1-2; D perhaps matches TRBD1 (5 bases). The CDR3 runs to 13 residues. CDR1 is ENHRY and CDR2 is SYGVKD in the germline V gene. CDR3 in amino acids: CASSEVTGGGYTF. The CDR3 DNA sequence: TGTGCCAGCAGTGAAGTCACAGGAGGAGGCTACACCTTC.

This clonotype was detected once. The CDR3 spells CASSFDRNVASPLHF. The CDR3 DNA follows: TGTGCCAGCAGCTTTGACAGGAATGTAGCCTCACCCCTCCACTTT. This chain links TRBV7-2 with TRBJ1-6, with a possible D match to TRBD1 (6 bases). The V and J ends lost 3 bases and 10 bases respectively, with 16 bases between them. This CDR3 is built from 15 residues. Germline V gene lookup returns CDR1 SGHTA and CDR2 FQGNSA. The variable domain in full, with the rest retrieved from reference TRBV7-2 and TRBJ1-6, is GAGVSQSPSNKVTEKGKDVELRCDPISGHTALYWYRQSLGQGLEFLIYFQGNSAPDKSGLPSDRFSAERTGGSVSTLTIQRTQQEDSAVYLCASSFDRNVASPLHFGNGTRLTVT.

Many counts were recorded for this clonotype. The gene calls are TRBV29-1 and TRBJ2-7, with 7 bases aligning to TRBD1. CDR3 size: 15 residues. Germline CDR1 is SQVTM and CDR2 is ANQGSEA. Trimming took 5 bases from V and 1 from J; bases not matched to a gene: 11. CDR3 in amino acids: CSVPSPGQMSYEQYF. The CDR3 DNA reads TGCAGCGTTCCTAGTCCGGGACAGATGTCCTACGAGCAGTACTTC.

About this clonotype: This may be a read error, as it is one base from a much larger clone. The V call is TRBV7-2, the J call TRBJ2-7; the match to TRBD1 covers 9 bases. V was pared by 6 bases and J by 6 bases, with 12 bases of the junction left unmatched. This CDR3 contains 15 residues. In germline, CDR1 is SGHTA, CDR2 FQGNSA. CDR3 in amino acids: CASRLPGTGTAEQYF. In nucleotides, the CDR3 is TGTGCCAGCAGGCTCCCCGGGACAGGGACGGCCGAGCAGTACTTC.

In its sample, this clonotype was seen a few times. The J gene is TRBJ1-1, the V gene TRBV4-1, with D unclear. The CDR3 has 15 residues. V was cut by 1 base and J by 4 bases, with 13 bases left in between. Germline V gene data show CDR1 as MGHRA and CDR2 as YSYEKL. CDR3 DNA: TGCGCCAGCAGCCAAGGACGATTTGGGCGCACTGAAGCTTTCTTT. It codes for CASSQGRFGRTEAFF.

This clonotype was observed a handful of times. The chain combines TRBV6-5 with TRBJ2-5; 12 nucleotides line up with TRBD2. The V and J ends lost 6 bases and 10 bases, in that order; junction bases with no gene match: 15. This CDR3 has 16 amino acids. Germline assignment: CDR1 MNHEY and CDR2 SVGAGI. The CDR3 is CASSSTRTSGVIDQYF. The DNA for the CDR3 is TGTGCCAGCAGCTCCACCAGGACTAGCGGGGTTATAGACCAGTACTTC.

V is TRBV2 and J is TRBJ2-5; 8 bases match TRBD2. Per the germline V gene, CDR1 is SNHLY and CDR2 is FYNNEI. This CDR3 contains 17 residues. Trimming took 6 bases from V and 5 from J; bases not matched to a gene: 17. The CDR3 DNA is TGTGCCAGCAGCTGGACCCAGCGGGAGTTTAAATGGGAGACCCAGTACTTC. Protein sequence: CASSWTQREFKWETQYF.

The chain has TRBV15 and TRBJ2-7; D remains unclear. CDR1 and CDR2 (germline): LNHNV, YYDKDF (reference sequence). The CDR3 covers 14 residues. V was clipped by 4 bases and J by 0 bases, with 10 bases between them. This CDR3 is CATSNVVVSYEQYF. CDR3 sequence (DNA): TGTGCCACCAGCAACGTAGTGGTCTCCTACGAGCAGTACTTC.

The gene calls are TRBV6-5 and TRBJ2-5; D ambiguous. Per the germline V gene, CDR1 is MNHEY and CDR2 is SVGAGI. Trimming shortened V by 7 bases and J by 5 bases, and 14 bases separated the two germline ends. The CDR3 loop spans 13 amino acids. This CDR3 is CASTAAPVETQYF. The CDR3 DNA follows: TGTGCCAGCACCGCGGCCCCCGTGGAGACCCAGTACTTC.